A single sample is the source of the 13 T cell receptor beta chains below, sequenced in a study of blood T cell repertoires in COVID-19. TCRdb's table, derived via immunoSEQ multiplex PCR, lists solely in-frame clones and lacks some. Of around 180,000 clones listed, approximately 80% are singletons. The sample comprised peripheral blood. The receptors come from a human donor in a cohort sampled during active COVID-19.

This chain links TRBV11-2 with TRBJ2-1; no definite D call. This CDR3 has 14 residues. CDR1 SGHAT and CDR2 FQNNGV come from the germline V gene. V was clipped by 2 bases and J by 3 bases, with 8 bases between them. The CDR3 sequence: CASSLPTNYNEQFF. In nucleotides, the CDR3 is TGTGCCAGCAGCTTACCAACAAACTACAATGAGCAGTTCTTC.

The V call is TRBV9, the J call TRBJ2-2; D gene unclear. This CDR3 comprises 11 residues. CDR1 SGDLS and CDR2 YYNGEE come from the germline V gene. V was pared by 4 bases and J by 8 bases, with 6 bases between. CDR3 nucleotide sequence: TGTGCCAGCAGCTCCAGGGGGGAGCTGTTTTTT. This sequence encodes CASSSRGELFF.

This chain joins TRBV6-5 and TRBJ1-2; D is perhaps TRBD1 (6 bases). The CDR3 is 14 amino acids. V dropped 6 bases and J dropped 1 base, with 12 bases sitting between them. Germline CDR1 and CDR2: MNHEY and SVGAGI. The CDR3 DNA is TGTGCCAGCAGCTGGACAGCCCTTAACTATGGCTACACCTTC. Translation: CASSWTALNYGYTF.

For the CDR3, the DNA is TGTGCCAGCAGCGAAGGGGGTGGCTCTGGAAACACCATATATTTT. This codes for CASSEGGGSGNTIYF. The chain has TRBV9 and TRBJ1-3, with TRBD1 as a possible D gene (6 bases). The CDR3 totals 15 residues. Germline-derived CDR1 and CDR2 are SGDLS and YYNGEE. Trimming took off 3 bases at V and 0 bases at J, with 10 bases between the two ends.

The chain employs TRBV18 and TRBJ1-1; D is ambiguous. There are 15 residues in the CDR3. V dropped 2 bases and J dropped 4 bases, with 14 bases sitting between them. CDR1 and CDR2 (germline): KGHSH, LQKENI. This CDR3 is CASSPDLDRSTEAFF. The CDR3 nucleotides are TGTGCCAGCTCACCAGACCTCGATCGGAGCACTGAAGCTTTCTTT.

V is TRBV6-5 and J is TRBJ1-4, with D unresolved. Per germline, CDR1 MNHEY and CDR2 SVGAGI. V was cut by 8 bases and J by 4 bases, with 8 bases left in between. This CDR3 has 12 amino acids. In DNA, the CDR3 is TGTGCCAGCTCGGGAGATAATGAAAAACTGTTTTTT. It is translated as CASSGDNEKLFF.

This clone was detected once. The V call is TRBV19, the J call TRBJ1-6, with 10 nucleotides matching TRBD1. This CDR3 comprises 14 residues. The trim removed 5 bases at V and 9 bases at J, leaving 4 bases unmatched. Germline CDR1 LNHDA, CDR2 SQIVND (reference sequence). This CDR3 reads CASSPGTGVSPLHF. The DNA for the CDR3 is TGTGCCAGTAGTCCGGGGACAGGGGTTTCACCCCTCCACTTT.

V gene TRBV28 combines with J gene TRBJ1-1, with TRBD1 as a possible D gene (6 bases). Trimming shortened V by 3 bases and J by 4 bases, and 18 bases separated the two germline ends. This CDR3 has 16 residues. Per the germline V gene, CDR1 is MDHEN and CDR2 is SYDVKM. The CDR3, as DNA: TGTGCCAGCAGTTTCGACCCCTTGCAGGGGTCCACTGAAGCTTTCTTT. As protein: CASSFDPLQGSTEAFF. Filled out from reference TRBV28 and TRBJ1-1, the complete variable domain reads DVKVTQSSRYLVKRTGEKVFLECVQDMDHENMFWYRQDPGLGLRLIYFSYDVKMKEKGDIPEGYSVSREKKERFSLILESASTNQTSMYLCASSFDPLQGSTEAFFGQGTRLTVV.

The gene calls are TRBV10-1 and TRBJ1-1, with D possibly being TRBD1 (6 bases). The CDR3 has 14 amino acids. V lost 2 bases and J 2 bases, leaving 9 bases between the germline ends. The germline CDR1 and CDR2 sequences are WNHNN and SYGVQD (reference sequence). CDR3 protein: CASSEHRVNTEAFF. The DNA for the CDR3 is TGCGCCAGCAGTGAGCACAGGGTTAACACTGAAGCTTTCTTT.

The CDR3: CASSQPDRGNQPQHF. The CDR3 DNA is TGTGCCAGCAGCCAACCGGACAGGGGGAATCAGCCCCAGCATTTT. This chain joins TRBV7-2 and TRBJ1-5, with 10 bases aligning to TRBD1. V was pared by 5 bases and J by 4 bases, with 5 bases of the junction left unmatched. The CDR3 contains 15 residues. The germline gives CDR1 SGHTA, CDR2 FQGNSA.

In its sample, this clone was seen a few times. The J gene is TRBJ1-4, the V gene TRBV6-1; unclear D gene. The germline V gene has CDR1 MNHNS and CDR2 SASEGT. The CDR3 spans 14 residues. Trimming took 3 bases from V and 8 from J, leaving 13 bases between them. DNA for the CDR3: TGTGCCAGCAGTGACAGTAATTCTTGGGAAAAACTGTTTTTT. It specifies CASSDSNSWEKLFF.

This rearrangement joins TRBV6-5 to TRBJ2-1; 9 bases fit TRBD2. The CDR3 has 14 amino acids. The V and J ends lost 9 bases and 3 bases, in that order; junction bases with no gene match: 6. Germline CDR1 reads MNHEY; CDR2 reads SVGAGI. CDR3 DNA: TGTGCCAGTCGGGGGACTAGCAGCTACAATGAGCAGTTCTTC. Translation: CASRGTSSYNEQFF.

This clone was found once. The CDR3 region has the DNA TGCGCCAGCAGCGATACAGGGTACACTGAAGCTTTCTTT. This sequence encodes CASSDTGYTEAFF. The rearrangement joins TRBV10-1 to TRBJ1-1; D is perhaps TRBD1 (6 bases). Trimming pared 6 bases from V and 3 bases from J, leaving 11 bases between. Germline V gene data show CDR1 as WNHNN and CDR2 as SYGVQD (reference sequence). This CDR3 is built from 13 residues.